The sequence of this T cell receptor beta chain was determined in a study of metastatic and nonmetastatic thyroid tumors (dated by TCRdb to the early 2020s). In the study overall: For patients with malignant and with benign thyroid disease, the researchers compared repertoires between peripheral blood samples and tumor or nodule tissue samples. Overall study outcomes, separate from this receptor: In both blood and tumor samples, malignant tumors were reported to have significantly higher TCR beta diversity than benign nodules.

Before undergoing thyroid surgery, none of the patients had been given any kind of treatment. Patient clinical samples collected from the early 2010s to the late 2010s were retrospectively analysed using T-cell receptor beta sequencing. Libraries were made using PCR. Sequencing relied on an Illumina HiSeq 4000. High-throughput sequencing was used to profile the TCR beta-chain CDR3 region of each patient. The study's own analysis went as follows. The researchers built a classifier to tell apart papillary thyroid cancer patients with distant metastasis, based on CDR3 differences among clinicopathological groups. The Shannon index was used to assess repertoire diversity, and the Morisita-Horn index was used to assess tumor-blood repertoire similarity. The public reads were run again by TCRdb, first through fastp at Q25 and then through MiXCR, and only productive beta chains were kept. The V and J calls come from TCRdb's annotation, not from the publication. The sample table contains over 25,000 clones; only one count was recorded for 7% to 9% of them. Around 45% of the sample rests with the top ten.

At least ten counts were recorded for this clone. There is no known antigen for this receptor. Base qualities are not provided; no much larger clone lies one nucleotide away. After removal of 0 bases from V and 8 bases from J, the junction retains 7 bases not matched to a gene. The CDR3 runs 14 amino acids, cysteine and phenylalanine included. The kept DNA is CDR3 alone, 42 bases in frame from the first base. CDR1 and CDR2 were assigned from the germline V gene as SGDLS and YYNGEE. This receptor chain uses TRBV9 and TRBJ1-2; 7 bases in the middle match TRBD1. This clonotype was sampled from a female donor with papillary thyroid cancer or a benign thyroid nodule (not recorded which). Some clones in this sample may be carry-over from other donors' samples. The sequenced sample was blood. The CDR3 protein sequence reads: CASSVDRGDVGYTF. The nucleotides are TGTGCCAGCAGCGTAGACAGGGGTGATGTGGGCTACACCTTC.